Shown below are 7 T cell receptor beta chains from a single sample sequenced in a study of spatial heterogeneity in lung cancer. These receptors have no known antigen. Study results and limitations: Tumoral mutation counts were tracked by counts of expanded intratumoral alpha and beta TCRs.

Each CDR3 protein is one row after TCRdb ran MiXCR on the 5' RACE reads. The profile covers over 8,500 distinct CDR3 sequences, with roughly an eighth appearing a single time and 14% taken by the ten largest. Noted time point: sample taken at primary tumor resection. The source material was lung tumor tissue, sampled at surgery. The receptors were sampled from a male donor with early-stage non-small cell lung cancer.

Concerning this clonotype itself: This beta chain is a stray read from a library made for alpha chains; its abundance is not meaningful. The gene calls are TRBV12-3 or TRBV12-4 and TRBJ2-3; the match to TRBD2 covers 15 bases. The J segment lost 2 bases and the V segment lost 6 bases, leaving 6 bases of the junction unmatched. This CDR3 contains 17 residues. In nucleotides, the CDR3 is TGTGCCAGCAGCTCGGGACTAGCGGGGGGATTCACAGATACGCAGTATTTT. Protein: CASSSGLAGGFTDTQYF.

As to this clonotype: In a library made to pick up alpha chains, this beta chain is a stray read with a size that means little. The chain links TRBV7-2 to TRBJ1-2; no clear D. Germline V CDR1 and CDR2: SGHTA, FQGNSA. CDR3 size: 16 residues. The V and J ends lost 2 bases and 3 bases respectively, with 16 bases between them. The CDR3 spells CASSLMSREPHYGYTF. CDR3 DNA sequence: TGTGCCAGCAGCTTAATGTCGAGGGAACCGCACTATGGCTACACCTTC.

Concerning this clonotype itself: As an off-target read in a library built for alpha chains, this beta chain has a frequency of little significance. The rearrangement uses TRBV28 and TRBJ1-2; D not certain. Deletions cut 2 bases from V and 2 bases from J, with 9 bases between. This CDR3 is 14 amino acids long. Germline lookup yields CDR1 MDHEN and CDR2 SYDVKM. As DNA, the CDR3 is TGTGCCAGCAGTTTAGGTTCTGGGAACTATGGCTACACCTTC. Translating it yields CASSLGSGNYGYTF.

In regard to this clonotype: With the library built for alpha chains, this beta chain is off target and its frequency is not meaningful. The chain carries TRBV11-3 and TRBJ1-3; tentatively, D is TRBD1 (6 bases). The germline gives CDR1 SGHNT, CDR2 YENEEA. The ends were cut back, 5 bases at V and 0 bases at J, with 11 bases in the middle. The CDR3 covers 15 residues. The CDR3 here is CASSPRGGSGNTIYF. CDR3 in DNA: TGTGCCAGCAGCCCTCGAGGGGGCTCTGGAAACACCATATATTTT.

This clonotype was detected many times. This beta chain turned up in a library designed for alpha chains; as an off-target read, its abundance says little. This sequence joins TRBV11-1 and TRBJ1-1; TRBD1 might be the D (5 bases). The germline V and J ends were trimmed by 6 bases and 7 bases, with 9 bases remaining between them. From germline, CDR1 is SGHAT and CDR2 FQDESV (reference sequence). There are 11 residues in the CDR3. The CDR3 loop reads CASRQDSEAFF. In nucleotides, the CDR3 is TGTGCCAGCAGACAAGACAGTGAAGCTTTCTTT.

The sample holds many counts of this clonotype. This beta chain turned up in a library designed for alpha chains; as an off-target read, its abundance says little. V gene TRBV6-2 or TRBV6-3 combines with J gene TRBJ1-5; D uncertain. The CDR3 consists of 18 residues. The germline V and J ends were trimmed by 0 bases and 0 bases, with 15 bases remaining between them. Germline values: CDR1 MNHEY, CDR2 SVGEGT. DNA for the CDR3: TGTGCCAGCAGTTACTCCGCAGACCCGCTATATAGCAATCAGCCCCAGCATTTT. Translated: CASSYSADPLYSNQPQHF.

This clonotype showed up many times. This beta chain is off target for a library built for alpha chains, so its abundance means little. The rearrangement uses TRBV4-2 and TRBJ2-1; no firm D call. CDR1 and CDR2 from the germline V gene are LGHNA and YNFKEQ. Trimming shortened V by 1 base and J by 5 bases, and 15 bases separated the two germline ends. The CDR3 has 16 amino acids. The CDR3 region is CASSQGPPANHNEQFF. The DNA for the CDR3 is TGTGCCAGCAGCCAAGGCCCCCCAGCGAACCACAATGAGCAGTTCTTC.